The T cell receptor (beta chain) described here comes from a study of T-cell reconstitution after alpha-beta-depleted transplantation in children. Points from the study as a whole: Reports say that about two months after transplant, the alpha-beta T cells came out of several hundred graft clones that had expanded. Some patients' high day-60 TCRbeta diversity was attributed to recipient cells surviving conditioning.

CDR1 is SGHRS and CDR2 is YFSETQ in the germline V gene. The V gene lost 0 bases and the J gene lost 7 bases, with 4 bases spanning the gap. This CDR3 has 12 residues. This clonotype was observed at least ten times. No antigen is known for it. TCRbeta library construction was performed incorporating unique molecular identifiers. TCRdb re-analysed the PCR reads in MiXCR, keeping a single row per CDR3 protein. Of about 250,000 distinct CDR3 sequences detected, more than 20% appear once; the ten largest clones hold more than 4.5%. The sequence was collected from a female patient between 2 and 15 years old who had a stem cell transplant for congenital amegakaryocytic thrombocytopenia, so the T cells may come from the graft donor. Sample: PBMCs, mostly from graft donor cells, taken 360 days after TCRalphabeta/CD19-depleted stem cell transplant. The chain employs TRBV5-1 and TRBJ2-2; D remains ambiguous. CDR3 region: CASSLVYGELFF. Written as DNA, the CDR3 is TGCGCCAGCAGCTTGGTCTACGGGGAGCTGTTTTTT. Full variable domain (missing parts from reference TRBV5-1 and TRBJ2-2): KAGVTQTPRYLIKTRGQQVTLSCSPISGHRSVSWYQQTPGQGLQFLFEYFSETQRNKGNFPGRFSGRQFSNSRSEMNVSTLELGDSALYLCASSLVYGELFFGEGSRLTVL.